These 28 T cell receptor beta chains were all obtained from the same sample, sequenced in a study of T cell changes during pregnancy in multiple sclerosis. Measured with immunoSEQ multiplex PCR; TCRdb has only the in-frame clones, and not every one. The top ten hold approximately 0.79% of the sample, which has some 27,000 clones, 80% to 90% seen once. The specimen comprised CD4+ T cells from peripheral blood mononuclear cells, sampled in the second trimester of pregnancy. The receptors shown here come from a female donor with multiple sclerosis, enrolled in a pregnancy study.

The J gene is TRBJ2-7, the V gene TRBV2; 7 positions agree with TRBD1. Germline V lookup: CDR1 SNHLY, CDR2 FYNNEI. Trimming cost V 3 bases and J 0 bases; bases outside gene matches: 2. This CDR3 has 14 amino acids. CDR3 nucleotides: TGTGCCAGCAGTGACTGGGACAGCTCCTACGAGCAGTACTTC. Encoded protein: CASSDWDSSYEQYF.

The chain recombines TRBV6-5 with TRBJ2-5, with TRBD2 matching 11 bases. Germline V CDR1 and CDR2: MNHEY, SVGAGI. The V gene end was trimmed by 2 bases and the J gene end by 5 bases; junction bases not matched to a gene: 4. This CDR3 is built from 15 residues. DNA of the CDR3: TGTGCCAGCAGTTACCGACTAGCGGGGATGGAGACCCAGTACTTC. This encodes CASSYRLAGMETQYF.

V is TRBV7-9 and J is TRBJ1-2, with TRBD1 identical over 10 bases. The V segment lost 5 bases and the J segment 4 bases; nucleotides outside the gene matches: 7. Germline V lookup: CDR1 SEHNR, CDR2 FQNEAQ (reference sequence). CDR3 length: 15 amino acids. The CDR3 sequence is CASSPRGQGSYGYTF. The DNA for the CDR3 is TGTGCCAGCAGCCCTAGGGGACAGGGGTCCTATGGCTACACCTTC.

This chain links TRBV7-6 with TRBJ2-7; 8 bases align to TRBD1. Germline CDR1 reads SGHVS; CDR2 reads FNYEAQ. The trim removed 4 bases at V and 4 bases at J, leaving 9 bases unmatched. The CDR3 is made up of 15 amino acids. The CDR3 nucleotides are TGTGCCAGCAGCTCCATTGGACAGGGTAAGTACGAGCAGTACTTC. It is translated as CASSSIGQGKYEQYF. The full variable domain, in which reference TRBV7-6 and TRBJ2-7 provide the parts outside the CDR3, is GAGVSQSPRYKVTKRGQDVALRCDPISGHVSLYWYRQALGQGPEFLTYFNYEAQQDKSGLPNDRFSAERPEGSISTLTIQRTEQRDSAMYRCASSSIGQGKYEQYFGPGTRLTVT.

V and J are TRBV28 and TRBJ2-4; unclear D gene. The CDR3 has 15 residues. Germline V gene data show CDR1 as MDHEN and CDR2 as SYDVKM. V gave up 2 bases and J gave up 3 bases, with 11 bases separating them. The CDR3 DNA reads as TGTGCCAGCAGTTTAGTTTGGTCCAGCAAAAACATTCAGTACTTC. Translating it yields CASSLVWSSKNIQYF.

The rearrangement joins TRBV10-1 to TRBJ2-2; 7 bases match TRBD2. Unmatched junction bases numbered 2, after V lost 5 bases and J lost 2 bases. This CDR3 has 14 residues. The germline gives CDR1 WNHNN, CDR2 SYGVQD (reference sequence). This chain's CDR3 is CASSPSGNTGELFF. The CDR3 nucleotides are TGCGCCAGCAGTCCTAGCGGTAACACCGGGGAGCTGTTTTTT.

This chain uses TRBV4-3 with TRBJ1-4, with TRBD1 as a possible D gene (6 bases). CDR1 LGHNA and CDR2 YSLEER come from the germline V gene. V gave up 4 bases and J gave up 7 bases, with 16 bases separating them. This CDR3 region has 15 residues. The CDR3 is CASSLRQKGGEKLFF. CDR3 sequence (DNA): TGCGCCAGCAGCCTTCGACAGAAAGGGGGTGAAAAACTGTTTTTT.

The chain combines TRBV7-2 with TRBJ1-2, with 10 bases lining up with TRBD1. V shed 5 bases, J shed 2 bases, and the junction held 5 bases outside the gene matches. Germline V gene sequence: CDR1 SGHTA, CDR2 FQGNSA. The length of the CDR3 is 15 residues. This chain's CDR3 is CASSPGTGENYGYTF. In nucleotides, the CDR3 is TGTGCCAGCAGCCCTGGGACAGGGGAAAACTATGGCTACACCTTC.

The CDR3 bases are TGTGCCATCAGTAGAGAAGGGGTCTTCTACGAGCAGTACTTC. This encodes CAISREGVFYEQYF. The chain links TRBV10-3 to TRBJ2-7; D may be TRBD1 (5 bases). Germline V gene lookup returns CDR1 ENHRY and CDR2 SYGVKD. The CDR3 sequence is 14 residues long. Trimming removed 5 bases from V and 3 bases from J, with 14 bases in between.

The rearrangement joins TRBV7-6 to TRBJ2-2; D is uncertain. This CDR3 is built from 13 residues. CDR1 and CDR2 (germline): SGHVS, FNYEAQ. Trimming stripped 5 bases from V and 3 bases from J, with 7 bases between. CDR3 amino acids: CASSPSDTGELFF. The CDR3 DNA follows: TGTGCCAGCAGCCCCTCGGACACCGGGGAGCTGTTTTTT.

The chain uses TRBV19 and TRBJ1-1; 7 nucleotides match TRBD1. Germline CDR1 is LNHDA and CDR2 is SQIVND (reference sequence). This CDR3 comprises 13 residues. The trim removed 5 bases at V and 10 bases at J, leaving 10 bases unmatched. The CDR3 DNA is TGTGCCAGTAGTCCGACAGGGAGAAGAGTAGCTTTCTTT. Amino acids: CASSPTGRRVAFF.

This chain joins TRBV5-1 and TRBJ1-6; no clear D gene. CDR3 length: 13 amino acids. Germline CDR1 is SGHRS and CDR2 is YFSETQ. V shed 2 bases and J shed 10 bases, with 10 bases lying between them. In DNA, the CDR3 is TGCGCCAGCAGCTTAACGGGGATATCACCCCTCCACTTT. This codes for CASSLTGISPLHF. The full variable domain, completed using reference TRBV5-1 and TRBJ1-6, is KAGVTQTPRYLIKTRGQQVTLSCSPISGHRSVSWYQQTPGQGLQFLFEYFSETQRNKGNFPGRFSGRQFSNSRSEMNVSTLELGDSALYLCASSLTGISPLHFGNGTRLTVT.

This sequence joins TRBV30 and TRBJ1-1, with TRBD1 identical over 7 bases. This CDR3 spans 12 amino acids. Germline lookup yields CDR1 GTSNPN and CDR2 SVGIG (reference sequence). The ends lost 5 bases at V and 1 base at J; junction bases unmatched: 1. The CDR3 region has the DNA TGTGCCTGGGGACAGGCGAACACTGAAGCTTTCTTT. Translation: CAWGQANTEAFF.

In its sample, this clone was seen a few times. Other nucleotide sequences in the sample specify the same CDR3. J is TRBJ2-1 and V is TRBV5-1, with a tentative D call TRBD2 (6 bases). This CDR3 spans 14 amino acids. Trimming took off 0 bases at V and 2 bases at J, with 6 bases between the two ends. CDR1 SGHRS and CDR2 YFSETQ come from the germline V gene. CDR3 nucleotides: TGCGCCAGCAGCTTGGGACTAGCCTACAATGAGCAGTTCTTC. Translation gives CASSLGLAYNEQFF.

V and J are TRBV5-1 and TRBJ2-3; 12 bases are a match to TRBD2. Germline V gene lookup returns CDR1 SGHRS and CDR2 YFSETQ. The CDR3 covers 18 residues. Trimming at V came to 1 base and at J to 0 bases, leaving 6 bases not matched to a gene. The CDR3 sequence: CASSLRLAGADSTDTQYF. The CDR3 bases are TGCGCCAGCAGCTTGAGACTAGCGGGGGCCGATAGCACAGATACGCAGTATTTT.

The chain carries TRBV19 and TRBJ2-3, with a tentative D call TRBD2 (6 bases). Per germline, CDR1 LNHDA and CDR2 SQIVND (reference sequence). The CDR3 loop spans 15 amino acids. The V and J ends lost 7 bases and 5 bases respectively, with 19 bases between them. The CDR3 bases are TGTGCCAGTACTGAACTAGCATTCCAGGGAGATACGCAGTATTTT. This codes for CASTELAFQGDTQYF.

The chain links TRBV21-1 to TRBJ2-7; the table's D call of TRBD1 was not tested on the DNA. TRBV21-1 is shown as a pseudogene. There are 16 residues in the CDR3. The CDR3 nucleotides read TGTGCCAGCAGCCCAAGGGGACAAACCATAACCTACGAGCAGTACTTC. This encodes CASSPRGQTITYEQYF.

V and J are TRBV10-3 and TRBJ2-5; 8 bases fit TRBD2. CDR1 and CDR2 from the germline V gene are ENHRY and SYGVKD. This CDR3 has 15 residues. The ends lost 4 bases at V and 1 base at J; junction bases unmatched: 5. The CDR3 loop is CAISGSGDLQETQYF. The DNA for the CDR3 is TGTGCCATCAGTGGTAGCGGGGACCTCCAAGAGACCCAGTACTTC.

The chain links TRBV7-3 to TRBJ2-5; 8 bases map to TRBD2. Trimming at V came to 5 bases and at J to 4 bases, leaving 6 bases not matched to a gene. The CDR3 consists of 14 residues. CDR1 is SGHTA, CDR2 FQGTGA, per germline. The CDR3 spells CASSPGTRGETQYF. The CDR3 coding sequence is TGTGCCAGCAGCCCCGGGACTAGGGGAGAGACCCAGTACTTC.

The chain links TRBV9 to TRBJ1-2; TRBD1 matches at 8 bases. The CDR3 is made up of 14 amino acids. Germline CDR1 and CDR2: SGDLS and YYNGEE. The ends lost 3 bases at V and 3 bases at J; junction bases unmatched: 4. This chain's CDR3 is CASSGGQGYYGYTF. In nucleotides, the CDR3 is TGTGCCAGCAGCGGTGGACAGGGATACTATGGCTACACCTTC. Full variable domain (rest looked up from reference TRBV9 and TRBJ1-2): DSGVTQTPKHLITATGQRVTLRCSPRSGDLSVYWYQQSLDQGLQFLIQYYNGEERAKGNILERFSAQQFPDLHSELNLSSLELGDSALYFCASSGGQGYYGYTFGSGTRLTVV.

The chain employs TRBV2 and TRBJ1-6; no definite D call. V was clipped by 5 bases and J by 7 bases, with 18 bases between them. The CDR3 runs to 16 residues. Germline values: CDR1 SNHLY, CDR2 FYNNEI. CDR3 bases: TGTGCCAGCAGTCAGGACTCCTGGGTAGGAAATTCACCCCTCCACTTT. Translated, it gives CASSQDSWVGNSPLHF.

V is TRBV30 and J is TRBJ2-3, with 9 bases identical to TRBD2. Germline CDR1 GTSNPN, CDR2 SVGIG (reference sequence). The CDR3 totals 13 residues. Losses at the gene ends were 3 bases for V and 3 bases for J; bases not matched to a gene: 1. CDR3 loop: CAWSLAGTDTQYF. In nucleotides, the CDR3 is TGTGCCTGGAGCCTAGCGGGGACAGATACGCAGTATTTT.

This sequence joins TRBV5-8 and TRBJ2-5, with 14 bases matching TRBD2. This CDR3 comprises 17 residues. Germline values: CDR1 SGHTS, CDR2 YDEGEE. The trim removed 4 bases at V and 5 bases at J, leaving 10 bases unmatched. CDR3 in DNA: TGTGCCAGCAGCCCCGGGACTAGCGGGGGCCTGGGGGAGACCCAGTACTTC. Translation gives CASSPGTSGGLGETQYF.

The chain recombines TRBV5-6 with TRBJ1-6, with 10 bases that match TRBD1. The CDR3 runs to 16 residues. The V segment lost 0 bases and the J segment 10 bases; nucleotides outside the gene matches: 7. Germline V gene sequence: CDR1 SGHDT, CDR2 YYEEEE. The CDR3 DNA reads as TGTGCCAGCAGCTTGGCCGGGACAGGGGAACGATCACCCCTCCACTTT. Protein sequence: CASSLAGTGERSPLHF.

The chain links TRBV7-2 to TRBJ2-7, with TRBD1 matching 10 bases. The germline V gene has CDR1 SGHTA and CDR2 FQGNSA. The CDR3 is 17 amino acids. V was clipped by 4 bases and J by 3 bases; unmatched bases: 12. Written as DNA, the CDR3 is TGTGCCAGCAGCTCTTCCCATGGGGACAGGGGACACTACGAGCAGTACTTC. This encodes CASSSSHGDRGHYEQYF.

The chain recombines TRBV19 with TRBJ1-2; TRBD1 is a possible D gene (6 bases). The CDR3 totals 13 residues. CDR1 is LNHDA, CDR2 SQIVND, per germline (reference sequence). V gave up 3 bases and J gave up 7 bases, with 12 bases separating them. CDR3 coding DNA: TGTGCCAGTAGTATCCAGGGGATGGCTGGCTACACCTTC. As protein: CASSIQGMAGYTF.

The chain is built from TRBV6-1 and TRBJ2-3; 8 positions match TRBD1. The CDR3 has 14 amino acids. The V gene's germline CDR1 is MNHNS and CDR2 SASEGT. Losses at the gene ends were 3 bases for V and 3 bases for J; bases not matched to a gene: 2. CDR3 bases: TGTGCCAGCAGTGACAGGGGGCGGACAGATACGCAGTATTTT. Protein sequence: CASSDRGRTDTQYF.

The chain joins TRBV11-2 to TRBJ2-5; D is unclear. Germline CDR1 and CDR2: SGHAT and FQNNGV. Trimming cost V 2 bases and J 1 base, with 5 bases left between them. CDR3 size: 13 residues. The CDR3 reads CASSLLLQETQYF. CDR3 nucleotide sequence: TGTGCCAGCAGCTTACTACTCCAAGAGACCCAGTACTTC. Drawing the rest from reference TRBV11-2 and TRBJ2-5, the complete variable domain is EAGVAQSPRYKIIEKRQSVAFWCNPISGHATLYWYQQILGQGPKLLIQFQNNGVVDDSQLPKDRFSAERLKGVDSTLKIQPAKLEDSAVYLCASSLLLQETQYFGPGTRLLVL.